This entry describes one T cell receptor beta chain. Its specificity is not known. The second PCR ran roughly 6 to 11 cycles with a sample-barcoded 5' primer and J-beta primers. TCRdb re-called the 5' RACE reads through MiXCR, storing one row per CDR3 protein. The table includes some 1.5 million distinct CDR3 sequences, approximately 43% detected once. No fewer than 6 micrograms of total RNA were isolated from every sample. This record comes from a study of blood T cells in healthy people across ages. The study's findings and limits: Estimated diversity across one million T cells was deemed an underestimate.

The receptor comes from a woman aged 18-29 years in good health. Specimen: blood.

CDR3 in DNA: TGCAGTGCTAATAGCGGAGAGACCCAGTACTTC. Its protein is CSANSGETQYF. V gene TRBV20-1 combines with J gene TRBJ2-5; possibly TRBD2 for D (6 bases). Deletions cut 4 bases from V and 4 bases from J, with 7 bases between. CDR3 length equals 11 residues. From germline, CDR1 is DFQATT and CDR2 SNEGSKA (reference sequence).